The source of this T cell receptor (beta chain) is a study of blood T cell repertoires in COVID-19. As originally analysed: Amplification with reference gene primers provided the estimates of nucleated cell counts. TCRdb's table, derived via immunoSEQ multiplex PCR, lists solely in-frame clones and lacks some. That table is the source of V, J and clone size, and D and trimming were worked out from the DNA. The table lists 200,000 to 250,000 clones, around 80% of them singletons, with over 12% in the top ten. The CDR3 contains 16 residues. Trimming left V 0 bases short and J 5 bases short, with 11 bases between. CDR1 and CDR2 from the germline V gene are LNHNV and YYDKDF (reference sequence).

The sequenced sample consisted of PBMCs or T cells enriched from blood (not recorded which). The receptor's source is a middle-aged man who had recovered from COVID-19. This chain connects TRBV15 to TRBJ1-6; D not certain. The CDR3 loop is CATSRDLWRNNSPLHF. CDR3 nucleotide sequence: TGTGCCACCAGCAGAGACCTATGGAGGAATAATTCACCCCTCCACTTT.